This is a list of T cell receptor beta chains from one sample in a study of blood T cell repertoires in COVID-19. Generated by immunoSEQ multiplex PCR, the TCRdb table keeps only in-frame clones and is missing some. The sample lists tens of thousands of clones, roughly 76% seen once, with roughly 4.8% in the top ten. Source material: peripheral blood. These receptor sequences come from a man aged 80 or over with COVID-19, enrolled during active disease. Each CDR3 is given with its conserved first and last residue. D genes are given only for firm matches. Expanded clones are given a class, and other clones once, few, many or no size at all.

>-|TRBJ2-7|-|TRBV5-5
CASSFRMGSAYEQYF
TGTGCCAGCAGCTTTAGGATGGGGAGCGCCTACGAGCAGTACTTC
>TRBD1|TRBJ1-2|-|TRBV5-6
CASSPILSGQVSRYTF
TGTGCCAGCAGTCCGATATTGTCGGGACAGGTTTCTCGCTACACCTTC
>TRBD1|TRBJ1-4|few|TRBV19
CASFSRTGKGNEKLFF
TGTGCCAGTTTTTCACGGACAGGGAAGGGTAATGAAAAACTGTTTTTT
>-|TRBJ2-1|-|TRBV28
CASRISWGGPYNEQFF
TGTGCCAGCAGAATATCGTGGGGGGGGCCCTACAATGAGCAGTTCTTC
>TRBD1|TRBJ1-2|-|TRBV5-6
CASSRGRDRGYYGYTF
TGTGCCAGCAGCCGGGGGCGGGACAGGGGTTACTATGGCTACACCTTC
>-|TRBJ2-7|-|TRBV11-2
CASSFFLSGQGMGF
TGTGCCAGCAGCTTTTTCTTGTCAGGGCAAGGTATGGGGTTC
>-|TRBJ1-1|-|TRBV6-6
CASKKQGLNTEAFF
TGTGCCAGCAAAAAACAGGGTCTGAACACTGAAGCTTTCTTT
>TRBD1|TRBJ1-3|once|TRBV2
CASSERGDRGNTIYF
TGTGCCAGCAGTGAACGCGGGGACAGGGGGAACACCATATATTTT
>-|TRBJ1-3|-|TRBV27
CASSLGGPYSGNTIYF
TGTGCCAGCAGCCTCGGGGGTCCCTACTCTGGAAACACCATATATTTT
>-|TRBJ2-4|-|TRBV2
CASSDWGGQNIQYF
TGTGCCAGCAGTGATTGGGGGGGCCAAAACATTCAGTACTTC
>TRBD1|TRBJ2-1|once|TRBV10-2
CASLERGTAYNEQFF
TGCGCCAGCCTAGAGCGTGGGACAGCCTACAATGAGCAGTTCTTC